This T cell receptor beta chain stems from a study of cytomegalovirus exposure and HLA in healthy donors. The PCR had 60 Vbeta and 13 Jbeta primers. TCRdb keeps only in-frame clones here, not all; method: immunoSEQ multiplex PCR. This sample carries about 110,000 clones, around 86% of them seen once, and the ten largest clones take about 1.8%. The specimen was PBMCs. The sequence derives from a man in his forties in good health and CMV-seronegative.

CDR3 amino acids: CASSVTRLAGAVQFF. The CDR3 DNA is TGTGCCAGCAGTGTAACCCGACTAGCGGGGGCCGTTCAGTTCTTC. The rearrangement links TRBV27 to TRBJ2-1; 12 nucleotides line up with TRBD2. Per the germline V gene, CDR1 is MNHEY and CDR2 is SMNVEV (reference sequence). CDR3 length: 15 residues. J lost 13 bases, V lost 5 bases, and 12 bases had no gene match.